The T cell receptor beta chain under discussion was sequenced for a study of blood T cell repertoires in COVID-19. About the research overall: Whether acute or convalescent, the COVID-19 samples came from the United States, Italy and Spain. Nucleic acid was either cDNA or gDNA, and it came from T cells, B-cell-depleted T cells, or PBMCs.

Authors' data handling: For nucleated cells, counts were estimated from reference gene primer amplification. Here immunoSEQ multiplex PCR was the method, and the copy in TCRdb shows in-frame clones only, minus some. V, J and clone size reflect that table, while D and trimming were determined from the DNA. The top ten hold around 1.2% of the sample, which has about 210,000 clones, just over 90% seen once. This CDR3 spans 13 amino acids. Germline V lookup: CDR1 SQVTM, CDR2 ANQGSEA. V was pared by 6 bases and J by 4 bases, with 6 bases of the junction left unmatched. This TCR derives from a man aged 30-40 years with acute or convalescent COVID-19. Sequencing input: peripheral blood. The V and J genes are TRBV29-1 and TRBJ1-5; 7 nucleotides agree with TRBD1. The CDR3 region has the DNA TGCAGCGTCGGACAGGACTTAAATCAGCCCCAGCATTTT. This codes for CSVGQDLNQPQHF.